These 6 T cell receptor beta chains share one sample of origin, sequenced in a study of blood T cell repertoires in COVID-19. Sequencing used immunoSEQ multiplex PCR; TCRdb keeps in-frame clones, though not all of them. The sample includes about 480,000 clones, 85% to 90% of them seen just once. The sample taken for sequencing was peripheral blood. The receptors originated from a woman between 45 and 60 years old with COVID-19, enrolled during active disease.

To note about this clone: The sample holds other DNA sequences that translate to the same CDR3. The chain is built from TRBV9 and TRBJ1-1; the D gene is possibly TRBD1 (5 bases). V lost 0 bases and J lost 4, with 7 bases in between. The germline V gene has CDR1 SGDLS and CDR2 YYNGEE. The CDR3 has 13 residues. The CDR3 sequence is CASSVDGGTEAFF. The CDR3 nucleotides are TGTGCCAGCAGCGTAGACGGGGGCACTGAAGCTTTCTTT.

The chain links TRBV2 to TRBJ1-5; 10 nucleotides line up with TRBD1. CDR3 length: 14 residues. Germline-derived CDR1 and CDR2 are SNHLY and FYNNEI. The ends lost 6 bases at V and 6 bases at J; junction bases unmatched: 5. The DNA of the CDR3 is TGTGCCAGCAGCCGGGACAGGGGAACTCAGCCCCAGCATTTT. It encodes CASSRDRGTQPQHF.

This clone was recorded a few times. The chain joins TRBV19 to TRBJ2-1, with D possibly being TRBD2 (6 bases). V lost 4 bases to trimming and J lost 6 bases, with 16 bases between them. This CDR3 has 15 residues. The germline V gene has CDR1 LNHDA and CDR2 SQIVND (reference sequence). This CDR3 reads CASSTRDGGVNEQFF. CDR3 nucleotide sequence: TGTGCCAGTAGTACCCGGGACGGCGGGGTCAATGAGCAGTTCTTC.

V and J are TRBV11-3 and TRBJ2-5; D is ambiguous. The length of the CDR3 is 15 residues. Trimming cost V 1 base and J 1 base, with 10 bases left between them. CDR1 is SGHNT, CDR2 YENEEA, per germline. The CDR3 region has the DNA TGTGCCAGCAGCTTAGGATCAGGATTCCAAGAGACCCAGTACTTC. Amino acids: CASSLGSGFQETQYF.

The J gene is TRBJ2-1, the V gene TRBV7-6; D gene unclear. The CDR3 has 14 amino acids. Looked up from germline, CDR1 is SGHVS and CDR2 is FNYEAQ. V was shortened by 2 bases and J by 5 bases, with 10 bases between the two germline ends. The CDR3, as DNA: TGTGCCAGCAGCTTAACTACTTCTAACAATGAGCAGTTCTTC. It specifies CASSLTTSNNEQFF.

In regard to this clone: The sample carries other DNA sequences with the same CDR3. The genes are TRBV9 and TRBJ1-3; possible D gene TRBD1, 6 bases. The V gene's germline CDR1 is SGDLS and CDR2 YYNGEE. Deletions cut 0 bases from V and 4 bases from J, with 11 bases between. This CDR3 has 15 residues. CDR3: CASSVGPGEGNTIYF. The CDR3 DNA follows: TGTGCCAGCAGCGTAGGACCAGGGGAGGGAAACACCATATATTTT.